This T cell receptor beta chain was documented in a study of post-analysis software for immune sequencing data. As concerns this clonotype: Its antigen is currently unknown.

The TCR beta cDNA libraries contained unique molecular identifiers. Using its own MiXCR run on the PCR reads, TCRdb lists one record per CDR3 protein. The sample lists roughly 400,000 distinct CDR3 sequences; roughly 38% were seen once. The V gene lost 0 bases and the J gene lost 11 bases, with 16 bases spanning the gap. There are 13 residues in the CDR3. Germline V gene data show CDR1 as DFQATT and CDR2 as SNEGSKA (reference sequence). The study, taken as a whole, reports: Higher frequency in patients than in controls was seen for about five TRBV segments, with TRBV5-6, TRBV5-1 and TRBV20-1 among them.

The clonotype originates from a girl aged 2 to 10 with multiple sclerosis. This rearrangement joins TRBV20-1 to TRBJ1-1; D gene ambiguous. The sample taken for sequencing was blood. CDR3 DNA: TGCAGTGCTAGAGATGTCGCGTCCTTTGGGGCTTTCTTT. Its protein product is CSARDVASFGAFF.